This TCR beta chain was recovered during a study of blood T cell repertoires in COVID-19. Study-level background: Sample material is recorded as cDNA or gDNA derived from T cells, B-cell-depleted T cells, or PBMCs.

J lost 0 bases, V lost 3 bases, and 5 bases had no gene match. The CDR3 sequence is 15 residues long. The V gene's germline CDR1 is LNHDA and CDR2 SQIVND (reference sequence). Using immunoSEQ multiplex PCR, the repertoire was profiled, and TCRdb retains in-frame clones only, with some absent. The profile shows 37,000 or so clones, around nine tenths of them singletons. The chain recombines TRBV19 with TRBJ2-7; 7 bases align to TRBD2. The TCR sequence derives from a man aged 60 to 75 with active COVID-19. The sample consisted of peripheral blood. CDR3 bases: TGTGCCAGTAGTATTTCTGCGGGAGCCTCCTACGAGCAGTACTTC. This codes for CASSISAGASYEQYF.